The 5 T cell receptor beta chains in this list originate from one sample, sequenced in a study of cytomegalovirus exposure and HLA in healthy donors. The PCR employed 60 Vbeta primers together with 13 Jbeta primers. TCRdb keeps only in-frame clones here, not all; method: immunoSEQ multiplex PCR. This sample yields some 96,000 clones, of which 78% are seen a single time; around 0.74% belongs to the top ten. Sequences were obtained from PBMCs. The receptors were sampled from a woman aged 55-75 years in good health and CMV-seronegative.

Only a few counts were recorded for this clone. The chain links TRBV5-6 to TRBJ2-7; possibly TRBD2 for D (5 bases). Trimming took 0 bases from V and 3 from J, leaving 7 bases between them. This CDR3 comprises 13 residues. Germline V gene data show CDR1 as SGHDT and CDR2 as YYEEEE. CDR3 protein: CASSLARGYEQYF. The CDR3 DNA is TGTGCCAGCAGCTTGGCCCGGGGCTACGAGCAGTACTTC.

The chain is built from TRBV7-9 and TRBJ2-7; 10 bases fit TRBD1. The CDR3 runs to 11 residues. Germline CDR1 and CDR2: SEHNR and FQNEAQ (reference sequence). J gave up 5 bases and V 8 bases, and 0 bases lay outside the gene matches. The CDR3 loop is CASGTGDEQYF. The CDR3 bases are TGTGCCAGCGGGACAGGGGACGAGCAGTACTTC.

The gene calls are TRBV4-3 and TRBJ2-3, with a tentative D call TRBD1 (6 bases). V was trimmed by 3 bases and J by 1 base, leaving 17 bases between them. CDR3 size: 17 residues. From germline, CDR1 is LGHNA and CDR2 YSLEER. The CDR3 loop is CASSHLLSAGGTDTQYF. The CDR3 DNA is TGCGCCAGCAGCCACCTCCTCTCGGCAGGGGGCACAGATACGCAGTATTTT.

This rearrangement joins TRBV7-2 to TRBJ2-3; D is uncertain. Germline V lookup: CDR1 SGHTA, CDR2 FQGNSA. CDR3 length equals 14 residues. V shed 5 bases and J shed 4 bases, with 13 bases lying between them. The CDR3 bases are TGTGCCAGCAGCCTCACCGGGTTTGCAGATACGCAGTATTTT. Translated, it gives CASSLTGFADTQYF.

The chain recombines TRBV6-5 with TRBJ2-2, with 9 bases fitting TRBD1. Germline V gene lookup returns CDR1 MNHEY and CDR2 SVGAGI. V trimming: 7 bases; J trimming: 7 bases; junction bases outside the gene matches: 7. The CDR3 has 14 residues. The CDR3 DNA follows: TGTGCCAGCACCTGGGACAGGGTAGGCGGGGAGCTGTTTTTT. Residues: CASTWDRVGGELFF.